Listed below are T cell receptor beta chains from one sample, sequenced in a study of blood T cell repertoires in COVID-19. The table came from immunoSEQ multiplex PCR; TCRdb's copy has only in-frame clones and leaves some out. The top ten hold 1.5% to 2% of the sample, which has about 97,000 clones, about nine tenths seen once. The sequencing input was peripheral blood. These receptors were collected from a man in his sixties with acute or convalescent COVID-19. CDR3s leave out the opening cysteine and the closing phenylalanine or tryptophan.

j_gene | v_gene | len | CDR3aa
TRBJ2-1 | TRBV7-6 | 17 | ASSLLSPVGGGENNEQF
TRBJ1-1 | TRBV18 | 13 | ASSGSPGMNTEAF
TRBJ1-4 | TRBV10-2 | 12 | ASSESTPEEKLF
TRBJ1-5 | TRBV2 | 12 | ASGREGSAQPQH
TRBJ1-3 | TRBV7-9 | 12 | ASSPSPEGNTIY
TRBJ2-3 | TRBV2 | 9 | ASSREGLQY
TRBJ1-1 | TRBV5-1 | 11 | ASSTGQGGHAF
TRBJ1-1 | TRBV27 | 13 | ASSSDRLMNTEAF
TRBJ2-1 | TRBV6-5 | 13 | ASSYDWISYNEQF
TRBJ1-1 | TRBV7-2 | 13 | ASSYEVSGDTEAF
TRBJ1-3 | TRBV7-8 | 12 | ASSLVSGGNTIY
TRBJ1-5 | TRBV6-1 | 12 | ASSDTGGAQPQH
TRBJ2-2 | TRBV5-4 | 11 | ASSLFSVPELF
TRBJ1-1 | TRBV3-1/TRBV3-2 | 12 | ASSLRDRDTEAF
TRBJ1-2 | TRBV18 | 14 | ASSPGGTGLFYGYT
TRBJ1-2 | TRBV20-1 | 10 | SASSINYGYT
TRBJ1-2 | TRBV3-1/TRBV3-2 | 11 | ASSQEGYQGYT
TRBJ1-5 | TRBV6-4 | 13 | ASSEDGNGAQPQH
TRBJ1-1 | TRBV5-8 | 12 | ASSWLTANTEAF
TRBJ1-2 | TRBV18 | 12 | ASSPLGQSYGYT
TRBJ1-1 | TRBV11-2 | 13 | ASSLDSGWNTEAF
TRBJ1-2 | TRBV25-1 | 10 | ASMEGNYGYT
TRBJ2-3 | TRBV20-1 | 9 | SARGGSVQY
TRBJ1-2 | TRBV6-1 | 15 | ASSETGLYAGGYGYT
TRBJ1-5 | TRBV19 | 14 | ASSIIETGGRQPQH
TRBJ2-7 | TRBV10-1 | 14 | ASSESGGQGVMGQY
TRBJ2-4 | TRBV7-9 | 15 | ASSLEFGGLTKNIQY
TRBJ2-1 | TRBV28 | 14 | ASNLPGQQRSNEQF
TRBJ2-3 | TRBV4-1 | 17 | ASSQGWGQGLVRTDTQY
TRBJ1-6 | TRBV2 | 13 | ASSNSGQGNSPLH
TRBJ1-2 | TRBV5-6 | 14 | ASSGEGQLPNYGYT
TRBJ2-2 | TRBV9 | 10 | ASSVAGGELF
TRBJ2-2 | TRBV7-9 | 10 | ASSRGEGELF
TRBJ2-5 | TRBV5-1 | 13 | ASSPGTSGGETQY
TRBJ2-5 | TRBV4-2 | 14 | ASSQGGPERRETQY
TRBJ2-1 | TRBV9 | 14 | ASSVFMAGGYNEQF